This entry describes one TCR beta chain. The data stem from a study of blood T cell repertoires in COVID-19. Study background: Italy, Spain and the United States were the sources of the convalescent and acute COVID-19 samples. Sample material is recorded as cDNA or gDNA derived from T cells, B-cell-depleted T cells, or PBMCs.

CDR1 and CDR2 (germline): MNHEY, SVGAGI. The V segment lost 0 bases and the J segment 6 bases; nucleotides outside the gene matches: 5. The CDR3 is made up of 15 amino acids. Per the original methods: Estimates of nucleated cell counts were drawn from the amplification of reference gene primers. Some clones are missing from TCRdb's copy, which holds only in-frame ones; the method was immunoSEQ multiplex PCR. V and J calls plus clone size are reproduced from that table; the DNA served to infer D and trimming. The sample lists 90,000 to 150,000 clones; 75% to 90% were seen once. The chain has TRBV6-5 and TRBJ1-5; TRBD1 aligns across 7 bases. The sequenced sample consisted of peripheral blood. This clonotype was obtained from a human donor with acute or convalescent COVID-19. The donor label of this sample is uncertain. The CDR3 region is CASSYSYRGTQPQHF. CDR3 DNA: TGTGCCAGCAGTTACTCGTACAGGGGAACTCAGCCCCAGCATTTT.